The TCR beta chain under discussion was sequenced for a study of vaccination effects on CD4 cells after COVID-19. Expansion with viral peptide pools was applied to antigen-specific CD4+ T cells by the ViraFEST assay prior to sequencing. Investigators separated out CD4+ T cells once around eleven days of culture had passed. Two doses of BNT162b2 or mRNA-1273 vaccine were administered to participants. Germline CDR1 is MNHEY and CDR2 is SMNVEV (reference sequence). The CDR3 consists of 15 residues. Trimming stripped 5 bases from V and 4 bases from J, with 12 bases between. This clone is deemed medium-sized. The antigen remains unidentified. Some clones are missing from TCRdb's copy, which holds only in-frame ones; the method was immunoSEQ multiplex PCR. The sample records roughly 24,000 clones, around 70% being singletons.

This chain joins TRBV27 and TRBJ2-6; D is undetermined. The receptor was derived from a human donor who received a COVID-19 vaccine. The sequencing used CD4+ T cells from PBMCs cultured with HCoV-NL63 spike peptides, collected after COVID-19 vaccination. This CDR3 reads CASSPDGTGANVLTF. The DNA for the CDR3 is TGTGCCAGCAGTCCCGACGGTACGGGGGCCAACGTCCTGACTTTC.